The 29 T cell receptor beta chains listed next were all sequenced from one sample in a study of T cells after yellow fever vaccination. TCRdb fed the 5' RACE reads into MiXCR, producing one record per CDR3 protein. The table records roughly 68,000 distinct CDR3 sequences, 5% to 8% of them present only once. The input for sequencing was CD8+ T cells sorted from PBMCs, taken around 45 days after the first yellow fever vaccination. The source is a man younger than 30 who received the YFV17D yellow fever vaccine.

This chain joins TRBV5-1 and TRBJ1-2; 9 nucleotides align to TRBD1. Germline trimming cut 4 bases from V and 6 bases from J; bases unmatched to any gene: 10. Germline V lookup: CDR1 SGHRS, CDR2 YFSETQ. The CDR3 spans 15 residues. The chain's CDR3 is CASSARDRVLDGYTF. The CDR3 DNA sequence: TGCGCCAGCAGCGCCCGGGACAGGGTGTTGGATGGCTACACCTTC.

In its sample, this clonotype was seen a few times. The chain combines TRBV12-3 or TRBV12-4 with TRBJ2-3, with 13 bases fitting TRBD2. CDR3 length: 17 amino acids. J lost 1 base, V lost 4 bases, and 5 bases had no gene match. CDR3 amino acids: CASSSTGTSGGTDTQYF. The CDR3 region has the DNA TGTGCCAGCAGTTCAACCGGGACTAGCGGGGGCACAGATACGCAGTATTTT.

In this sample, this clonotype turned up many times. The gene calls are TRBV5-8 and TRBJ2-5; D not resolved. CDR3 length equals 14 residues. Between the trimmed V and J ends, which lost 1 base and 2 bases, there was a span of 9 bases. CDR1 SGHTS and CDR2 YDEGEE come from the germline V gene. Here the CDR3 DNA reads TGTGCCAGCAGCTTGAGCCCTAATCAAGAGACCCAGTACTTC. This translates into CASSLSPNQETQYF.

This clonotype was seen at least ten times. The chain combines TRBV7-9 with TRBJ1-1, with a tentative D call TRBD1 (6 bases). The V gene's germline CDR1 is SEHNR and CDR2 FQNEAQ (reference sequence). V gave up 4 bases and J gave up 7 bases, with 10 bases separating them. The CDR3 has 12 residues. This CDR3 reads CASSSGQLEAFF. CDR3 coding DNA: TGTGCCAGCAGCTCCGGACAGCTTGAAGCTTTCTTT.

This clonotype was counted ten times or more. This chain connects TRBV20-1 to TRBJ1-6, with a possible D match to TRBD1 (6 bases). Germline values: CDR1 DFQATT, CDR2 SNEGSKA (reference sequence). V was shortened by 0 bases and J by 8 bases, with 11 bases between the two germline ends. The CDR3 covers 14 residues. CDR3 loop: CSAREWQGYSPLHF. CDR3 bases: TGCAGTGCTAGAGAGTGGCAGGGGTATTCACCCCTCCACTTT.

This chain uses TRBV24-1 with TRBJ2-1, with 7 nucleotides matching TRBD2. The CDR3 consists of 13 residues. Germline trimming cut 4 bases from V and 9 bases from J; bases unmatched to any gene: 5. Germline V CDR1 and CDR2: KGHDR, SFDVKD. CDR3 amino acids: CATSDGGSGEQFF. Written as DNA, the CDR3 is TGTGCCACCAGTGACGGGGGGTCAGGTGAGCAGTTCTTC.

This clonotype occurred many times. J is TRBJ1-5 and V is TRBV11-2; D is undetermined. Germline loops: CDR1 SGHAT, CDR2 FQNNGV. CDR3 size: 15 residues. V lost 0 bases to trimming and J lost 3 bases, with 9 bases between them. CDR3 sequence reads: CASSLDGWDNQPQHF. In nucleotides, the CDR3 is TGTGCCAGCAGCTTAGATGGGTGGGACAATCAGCCCCAGCATTTT.

This clonotype showed up just a few times. This sequence joins TRBV18 and TRBJ1-1, with 7 positions matching TRBD1. The CDR3 totals 17 residues. V shed 6 bases, J shed 5 bases, and the junction held 18 bases outside the gene matches. Germline CDR1 KGHSH, CDR2 LQKENI. The CDR3 nucleotides are TGTGCCAGCTCGTACAGGGGAACACATAGCGTGTGGACTGAAGCTTTCTTT. Amino acids: CASSYRGTHSVWTEAFF.

Worth noting for this clonotype: A much more abundant neighbour one base away suggests this may be a read error. CDR3 DNA sequence: TGTGCCAGCAGCTTAGGTATCCGACAAACCCTCGAGCAGCACTTC. As protein: CASSLGIRQTLEQHF. The chain has TRBV7-8 and TRBJ2-7; D call uncertain. The CDR3 is 15 amino acids. CDR1 is SGHVS and CDR2 is FQNEAQ in the germline V gene.

This clonotype occurred many times. V is TRBV6-1 and J is TRBJ2-7; D gene ambiguous. Trimming took 7 bases from V and 1 from J, leaving 20 bases between them. The length of the CDR3 is 16 residues. The germline gives CDR1 MNHNS, CDR2 SASEGT. The CDR3 DNA is TGTGCCAGCACCCTAAGTTTGCAGGCGCCATCCTACGAGCAGTACTTC. It encodes CASTLSLQAPSYEQYF.

This clonotype occurred many times. The V gene is TRBV27, the J gene TRBJ1-5; unclear D gene. Trimming took 1 base from V and 4 from J, leaving 11 bases between them. Per germline, CDR1 MNHEY and CDR2 SMNVEV (reference sequence). The CDR3 totals 15 residues. The CDR3 coding sequence is TGTGCCAGCAGTTTATTTGCGGTTCCTAATCAGCCCCAGCATTTT. Protein product: CASSLFAVPNQPQHF.

J is TRBJ2-1 and V is TRBV19, with 8 bases aligning to TRBD2. With V trimmed by 4 bases and J by 2 bases, 4 bases remained unmatched. The V gene's germline CDR1 is LNHDA and CDR2 SQIVND (reference sequence). The CDR3 is 15 residues long. The CDR3 is CASSKTSGAYNEQFF. The DNA for the CDR3 is TGTGCCAGTAGTAAAACTAGCGGCGCCTACAATGAGCAGTTCTTC. The complete variable domain, with remaining parts taken from reference TRBV19 and TRBJ2-1, reads DGGITQSPKYLFRKEGQNVTLSCEQNLNHDAMYWYRQDPGQGLRLIYYSQIVNDFQKGDIAEGYSVSREKKESFPLTVTSAQKNPTAFYLCASSKTSGAYNEQFFGPGTRLTVL.

This clonotype has just a few counts. The chain combines TRBV10-3 with TRBJ1-5; 8 bases are shared with TRBD1. This CDR3 comprises 16 residues. Germline CDR1 and CDR2: ENHRY and SYGVKD. J lost 3 bases, V lost 11 bases, and 15 bases had no gene match. The CDR3 loop reads CASKPQGASANQPQHF. The CDR3 DNA sequence: TGTGCCTCTAAACCGCAGGGGGCGAGTGCCAATCAGCCCCAGCATTTT.

There are a few counts of this clonotype. The rearrangement joins TRBV7-9 to TRBJ2-7; 7 bases align to TRBD1. The CDR3 is made up of 12 amino acids. J was trimmed by 3 bases and V by 4 bases; bases with no gene match: 0. CDR1 SEHNR and CDR2 FQNEAQ come from the germline V gene (reference sequence). DNA for the CDR3: TGTGCCAGCAGCTGGGACAGCTACGAGCAGTACGTC. Translation: CASSWDSYEQYV.

This clonotype was detected a few times. The chain joins TRBV5-5 to TRBJ2-2, with D unclear. CDR3 size: 17 residues. Germline V gene sequence: CDR1 SGHKS, CDR2 YYEKEE (reference sequence). Trimming cost V 4 bases and J 0 bases, with 16 bases left between them. Here the CDR3 DNA reads TGTGCCAGCAGCCGCCCTCCTGACCAGTCGAACACCGGGGAGCTGTTTTTT. It yields the protein CASSRPPDQSNTGELFF.

In its sample, this clonotype was seen many times. The V and J genes are TRBV6-2 or TRBV6-3 and TRBJ1-1, with 9 bases lining up with TRBD1. This CDR3 spans 15 amino acids. V gave up 0 bases and J gave up 6 bases; unmatched junction bases: 5. Per the germline V gene, CDR1 is MNHEY and CDR2 is SVGEGT. CDR3 bases: TGTGCCAGCAGTTACTCCGGGACAGGGTCGGCTGAAGCTTTCTTT. Protein product: CASSYSGTGSAEAFF.

At least ten counts were recorded for this clonotype. V gene TRBV13 combines with J gene TRBJ2-1; D may be TRBD2 (5 bases). The germline CDR1 and CDR2 sequences are PRHDT and FYEKMQ (reference sequence). This CDR3 has 16 residues. V shed 7 bases and J shed 4 bases, with 20 bases lying between them. In nucleotides, the CDR3 is TGTGCCAGCAAACACCGGGGTCAGGCCCCATACAATGAGCAGTTCTTC. Translated, it gives CASKHRGQAPYNEQFF.

This clonotype showed up many times. The chain joins TRBV7-2 to TRBJ2-7; D is possibly TRBD2 (6 bases). V dropped 5 bases and J dropped 3 bases, with 14 bases sitting between them. CDR3 length: 14 residues. CDR1 and CDR2 (germline): SGHTA, FQGNSA. CDR3 DNA: TGTGCCAGCAGCCCGGGAGCCGGGATCTACGAGCAGTACTTC. Translation: CASSPGAGIYEQYF.

This clonotype came up a few times. The chain has TRBV11-2 and TRBJ2-7; D is tentatively TRBD1 or TRBD2 (6 bases each). CDR1 SGHAT and CDR2 FQNNGV come from the germline V gene. V was trimmed by 8 bases and J by 6 bases, leaving 20 bases between them. CDR3 length: 14 amino acids. This CDR3 is CASDITGTGAEQYF. Here the CDR3 DNA reads TGTGCCAGCGATATCACCGGGACGGGGGCCGAGCAGTACTTC.

This clonotype was recorded many times. The gene calls are TRBV6-5 and TRBJ2-5; TRBD2 is a possible D gene (7 bases). V lost 0 bases, J lost 1 base, and 9 bases lay in between. The CDR3 is 15 residues long. Germline loops: CDR1 MNHEY, CDR2 SVGAGI. Here the CDR3 reads CASSYSGGAQETQYF. The CDR3 nucleotides read TGTGCCAGCAGTTACTCGGGGGGGGCCCAAGAGACCCAGTACTTC.

This clonotype was counted ten times or more. The V call is TRBV6-5, the J call TRBJ2-2; D possibly corresponds to TRBD1 (5 bases). V shed 0 bases and J shed 2 bases, with 10 bases lying between them. Germline CDR1 reads MNHEY; CDR2 reads SVGAGI. The CDR3 consists of 16 residues. The CDR3 DNA reads TGTGCCAGCAGTTACTCCAGACAGAGTAACACCGGGGAGCTGTTTTTT. Its translation: CASSYSRQSNTGELFF.

There are many counts of this clonotype. The chain carries TRBV2 and TRBJ2-4, with TRBD1 identical over 7 bases. The germline V gene encodes CDR1 SNHLY and CDR2 FYNNEI. Losses at the gene ends were 7 bases for V and 7 bases for J; bases not matched to a gene: 10. CDR3 length: 14 residues. The CDR3 protein is CASISLDRANIQYF. Here the CDR3 DNA reads TGTGCCAGCATTTCCCTAGACAGGGCCAACATTCAGTACTTC.

V and J are TRBV5-6 and TRBJ2-3, with D tentatively TRBD1 (5 bases). The V end was cut by 5 bases, the J end by 4 bases, with 14 bases between. CDR1 is SGHDT and CDR2 is YYEEEE in the germline V gene. The CDR3 length is 14 residues. Here the CDR3 reads CASRLGLGADTQYF. The CDR3 bases are TGTGCCAGCAGACTTGGGCTAGGGGCAGATACGCAGTATTTT.

This clonotype has at least ten counts. The chain couples TRBV12-3 or TRBV12-4 to TRBJ2-5; weak D call: TRBD1 (5 bases). This CDR3 is 13 amino acids long. The V gene lost 6 bases and the J gene lost 3 bases, with 11 bases spanning the gap. CDR3 in DNA: TGTGCCAGCAGCTCGACAGCAAAAGAGACCCAGTACTTC. This gives the protein CASSSTAKETQYF.

This clonotype was seen more than once but under ten times. The chain couples TRBV7-9 to TRBJ1-5; D gene ambiguous. Trimming shortened V by 5 bases and J by 5 bases, and 7 bases separated the two germline ends. There are 12 residues in the CDR3. Germline CDR1 SEHNR, CDR2 FQNEAQ (reference sequence). The CDR3 sequence: CASSPTDQPQHF. In DNA form, the CDR3 reads TGTGCCAGCAGCCCCACCGATCAGCCCCAGCATTTT.

This clonotype has a handful of counts. This rearrangement joins TRBV29-1 to TRBJ1-2, with D perhaps matching TRBD1 (5 bases). The V gene lost 6 bases and the J gene lost 6 bases, with 11 bases spanning the gap. There are 11 residues in the CDR3. Germline CDR1 reads SQVTM; CDR2 reads ANQGSEA. The CDR3 reads CSVPGRDGYTF. The CDR3 nucleotides read TGCAGCGTCCCAGGGAGAGATGGCTACACCTTC.

This clonotype was picked up many times. This sequence joins TRBV7-3 and TRBJ2-7; no clear D. With 4 bases removed from V and 0 bases from J, the gap between germline ends came to 7 bases. There are 13 residues in the CDR3. Germline-derived CDR1 and CDR2 are SGHTA and FQGTGA. The CDR3: CASSSSPSYEQYF. The CDR3 nucleotides are TGTGCCAGCAGCTCCAGCCCCTCCTACGAGCAGTACTTC.

This clonotype was seen a handful of times. The rearrangement links TRBV27 to TRBJ2-3; unclear D gene. The length of the CDR3 is 13 residues. Germline V gives CDR1 MNHEY, CDR2 SMNVEV (reference sequence). Trimming took off 1 base at V and 2 bases at J, with 4 bases between the two ends. The CDR3 reads CASSLFNTDTQYF. Here the CDR3 DNA reads TGTGCCAGCAGTTTATTCAACACAGATACGCAGTATTTT.

V usage is TRBV7-9 and J usage is TRBJ1-5; a possible D gene is TRBD1 (5 bases). V was cut by 2 bases and J by 0 bases, with 8 bases left in between. CDR1 and CDR2 (germline): SEHNR, FQNEAQ (reference sequence). The CDR3 length is 15 residues. CDR3 sequence (DNA): TGTGCCAGCAGCTTATCAGGGAATAGCAATCAGCCCCAGCATTTT. This sequence encodes CASSLSGNSNQPQHF.